These 6 T cell receptor beta chains originate from one sample sequenced in a study of T cells in Graves' hyperthyroidism and ophthalmopathy. Amplification of TCR beta CDR3 regions was performed using RNA transcripts as template. HTBI primers were the set used in a first-round RT-PCR of the TCR CDR3. One entry per CDR3 protein, called by TCRdb with MiXCR from the multiplex PCR reads. The sample lists about 410,000 distinct CDR3 sequences, 13% to 15% occurring once. The sample taken for sequencing was blood. The receptors stem from a woman in her 30s with Graves' ophthalmopathy.

This clonotype was observed a few times. This chain connects TRBV9 to TRBJ2-5; 7 bases match TRBD2. The germline CDR1 and CDR2 sequences are SGDLS and YYNGEE. V lost 0 bases and J lost 11; bases outside the gene matches: 4. This CDR3 has 12 amino acids. The CDR3 bases are TGTGCCAGCAGCGTAGGGGAGGGGACGCAGTACTTC. Its protein is CASSVGEGTQYF.

The rearrangement links TRBV18 to TRBJ1-1, with D tentatively TRBD1 (6 bases). The germline V gene encodes CDR1 KGHSH and CDR2 LQKENI. Trimming stripped 2 bases from V and 5 bases from J, with 15 bases between. This CDR3 region has 15 residues. The chain's CDR3 is CASSPEQGGETEAFF. The CDR3 bases are TGTGCCAGCTCACCAGAACAAGGGGGTGAAACTGAAGCTTTCTTT.

This clonotype was found many times. The chain joins TRBV7-6 to TRBJ2-2; maybe TRBD1 (6 bases). Trimming left V 5 bases short and J 5 bases short, with 15 bases between. From germline, CDR1 is SGHVS and CDR2 FNYEAQ. This CDR3 contains 15 residues. The CDR3 is CASSLQGLATGELFF. The DNA of the CDR3 is TGTGCCAGCAGCCTTCAGGGGTTAGCGACCGGGGAGCTGTTTTTT. The variable domain in full, completed from reference TRBV7-6 and TRBJ2-2, reads GAGVSQSPRYKVTKRGQDVALRCDPISGHVSLYWYRQALGQGPEFLTYFNYEAQQDKSGLPNDRFSAERPEGSISTLTIQRTEQRDSAMYRCASSLQGLATGELFFGEGSRLTVL.

The chain has TRBV6-2 or TRBV6-3 and TRBJ1-4, with D perhaps TRBD1 (5 bases). The germline V gene encodes CDR1 MNHEY and CDR2 SVGEGT. V dropped 5 bases and J dropped 0 bases, with 10 bases sitting between them. The CDR3 contains 15 residues. CDR3 coding DNA: TGTGCCAGCAGTCTACAGGTCGCAACTAATGAAAAACTGTTTTTT. Translation: CASSLQVATNEKLFF.

V is TRBV2 and J is TRBJ2-7, with 9 bases fitting TRBD1. CDR1 and CDR2 (germline): SNHLY, FYNNEI. The CDR3 runs 12 residues. J gave up 6 bases and V 7 bases, and 4 bases lay outside the gene matches. The DNA of the CDR3 is TGTGCCAGCATTGGGACAGGGTCCGAGCAGTACTTC. Its translation: CASIGTGSEQYF.

The chain couples TRBV19 to TRBJ1-1; 7 bases align to TRBD1. J lost 1 base, V lost 3 bases, and 5 bases had no gene match. Germline V gene sequence: CDR1 LNHDA, CDR2 SQIVND (reference sequence). This CDR3 is 15 amino acids long. This CDR3 reads CASSITGARNTEAFF. Written as DNA, the CDR3 is TGTGCCAGTAGTATTACAGGGGCGAGGAACACTGAAGCTTTCTTT.